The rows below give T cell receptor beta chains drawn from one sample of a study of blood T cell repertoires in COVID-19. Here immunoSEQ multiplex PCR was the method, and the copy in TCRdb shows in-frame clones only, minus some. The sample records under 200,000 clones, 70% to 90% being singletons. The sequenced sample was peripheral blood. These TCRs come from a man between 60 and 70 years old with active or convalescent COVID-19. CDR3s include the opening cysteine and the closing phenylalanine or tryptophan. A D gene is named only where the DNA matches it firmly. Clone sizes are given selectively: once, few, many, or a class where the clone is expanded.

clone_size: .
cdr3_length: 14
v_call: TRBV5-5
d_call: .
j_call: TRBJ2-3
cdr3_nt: TGTGCCAGCAGCTTGAGGCAGGGGACAGATACGCAGTATTTT
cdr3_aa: CASSLRQGTDTQYF

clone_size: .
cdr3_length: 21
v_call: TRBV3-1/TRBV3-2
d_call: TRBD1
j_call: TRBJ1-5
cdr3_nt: TGTGCCAGCAGCCAATCTGTTTTTGGGACAGGGGGTCTCGTGGGCAATCAGCCCCAGCATTTT
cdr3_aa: CASSQSVFGTGGLVGNQPQHF

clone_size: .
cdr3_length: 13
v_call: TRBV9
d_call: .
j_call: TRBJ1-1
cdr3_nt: TGTGCCAGCAGCGTAATCCCCGACACTGAAGCTTTCTTT
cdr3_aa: CASSVIPDTEAFF

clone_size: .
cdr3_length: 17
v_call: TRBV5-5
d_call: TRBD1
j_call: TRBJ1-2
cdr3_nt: TGTGCCAGCAGCTCGGGACAGGCACCACCCGTTAACTATGGCTACACCTTC
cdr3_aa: CASSSGQAPPVNYGYTF

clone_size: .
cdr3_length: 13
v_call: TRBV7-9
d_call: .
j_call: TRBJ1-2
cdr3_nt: TGTGCCAGCACCGCGCGGGCAGACTATGGCTACACCTTC
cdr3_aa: CASTARADYGYTF

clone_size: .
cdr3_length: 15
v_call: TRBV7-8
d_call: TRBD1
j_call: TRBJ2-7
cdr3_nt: TGTGCCAGCAGCTTAGTGCAGGGGGCGGGCTACGAGCAGTACTTC
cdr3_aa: CASSLVQGAGYEQYF

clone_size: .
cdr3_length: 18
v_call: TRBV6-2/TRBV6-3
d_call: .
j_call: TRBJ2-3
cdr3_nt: TGTGCCAGCAGCCGCGGGACTTATGCGGGGATCAGCACAGATACGCAGTATTTT
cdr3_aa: CASSRGTYAGISTDTQYF

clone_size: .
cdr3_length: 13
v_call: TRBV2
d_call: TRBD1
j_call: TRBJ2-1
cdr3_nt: TGTGCCAGCAGACAGGGGGCGAACAATGAGCAGTTCTTC
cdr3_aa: CASRQGANNEQFF

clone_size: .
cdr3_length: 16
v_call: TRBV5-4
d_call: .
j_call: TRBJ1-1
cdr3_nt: TGTGCCAGCAGCCCAAAGGGGGGGGCCCAGGACACTGAAGCTTTCTTT
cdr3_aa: CASSPKGGAQDTEAFF

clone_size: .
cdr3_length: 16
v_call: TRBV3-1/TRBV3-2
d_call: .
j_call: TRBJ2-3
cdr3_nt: TGTGCCAGCAGCCAAGATTGGGGGGGCCGCACAGATACGCAGTATTTT
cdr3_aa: CASSQDWGGRTDTQYF

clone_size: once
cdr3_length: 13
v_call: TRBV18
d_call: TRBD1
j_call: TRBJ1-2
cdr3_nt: TGTGCCAGCTCCAGGACAGGGGACTATGGCTACACCTTC
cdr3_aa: CASSRTGDYGYTF

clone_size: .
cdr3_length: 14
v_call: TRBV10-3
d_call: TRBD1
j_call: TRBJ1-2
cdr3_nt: TGTGCCATCCAACCCTCGGACAGGGGTGGGGGCTACACCTTC
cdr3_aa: CAIQPSDRGGGYTF

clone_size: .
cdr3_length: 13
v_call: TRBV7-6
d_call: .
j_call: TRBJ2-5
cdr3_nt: TGTGCCAGCAGCTTTGGGAGTACAGAGACCCAGTACTTC
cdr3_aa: CASSFGSTETQYF

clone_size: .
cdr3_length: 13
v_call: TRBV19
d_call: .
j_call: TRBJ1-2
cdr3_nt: TGTGCCAGTAGTACTGGCAGGGGATCTGGCTACACCTTC
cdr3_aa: CASSTGRGSGYTF

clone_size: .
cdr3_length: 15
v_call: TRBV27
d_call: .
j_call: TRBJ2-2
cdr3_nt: TGTGCCAGCAGTCCGACAGTTTCGAACACCGGGGAGCTGTTTTTT
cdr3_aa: CASSPTVSNTGELFF

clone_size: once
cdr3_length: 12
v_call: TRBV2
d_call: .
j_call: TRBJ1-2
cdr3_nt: TGTGCCAGCAGAAATTATAACTATGGCTACACCTTC
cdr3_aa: CASRNYNYGYTF

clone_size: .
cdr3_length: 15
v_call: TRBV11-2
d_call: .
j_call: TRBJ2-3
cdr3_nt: TGTGCCAGCAGCTTGAGAGCCGCGTGGTACGATACGCAGTATTTT
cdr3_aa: CASSLRAAWYDTQYF

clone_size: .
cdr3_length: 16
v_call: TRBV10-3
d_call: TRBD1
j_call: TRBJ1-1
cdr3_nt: TGTGCCATCAGTGCCCCAACCGGGACAGGGAACACTGAAGCTTTCTTT
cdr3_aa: CAISAPTGTGNTEAFF

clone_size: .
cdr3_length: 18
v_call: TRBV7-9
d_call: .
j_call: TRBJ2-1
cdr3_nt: TGTGCCAGCAGCTTACCACGAGAATGGGGGCAGAACTACAATGAGCAGTTCTTC
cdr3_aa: CASSLPREWGQNYNEQFF

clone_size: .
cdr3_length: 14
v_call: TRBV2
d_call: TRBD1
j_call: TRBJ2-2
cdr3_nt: TGTGCCAGCAGCCGACAGGGGGTGTCCGGGGAGCTGTTTTTT
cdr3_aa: CASSRQGVSGELFF

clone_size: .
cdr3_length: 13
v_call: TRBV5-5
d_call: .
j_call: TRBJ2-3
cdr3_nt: TGTGCCAGCAGCGACCAGGGTTCGGATACGCAGTATTTT
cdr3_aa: CASSDQGSDTQYF

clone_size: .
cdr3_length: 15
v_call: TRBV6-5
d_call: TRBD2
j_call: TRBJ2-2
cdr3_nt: TGTGCCAGCAGGTCGGGGGGGTTTGACACCGGGGAGCTGTTTTTT
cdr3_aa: CASRSGGFDTGELFF

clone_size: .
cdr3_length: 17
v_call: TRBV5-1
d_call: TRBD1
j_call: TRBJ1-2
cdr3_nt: TGCGCCAGCAGCTTGGAAGGGGGCATAAGAGCTAACTATGGCTACACCTTC
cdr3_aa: CASSLEGGIRANYGYTF

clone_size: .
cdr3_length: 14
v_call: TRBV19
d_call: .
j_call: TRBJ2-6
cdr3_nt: TGTGCCAGTAGTTCGGGGTCCGGGGCCAACGTCCTGACTTTC
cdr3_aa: CASSSGSGANVLTF

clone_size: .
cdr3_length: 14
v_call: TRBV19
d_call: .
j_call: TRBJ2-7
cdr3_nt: TGTGCCAGTAGTGTGGTTAGTAACTTCTACGAGCAGTACTTC
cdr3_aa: CASSVVSNFYEQYF

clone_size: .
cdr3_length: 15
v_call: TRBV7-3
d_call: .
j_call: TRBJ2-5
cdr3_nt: TGTGCCAGCAGCTTAACCGGTCGAGACCAAGAGACCCAGTACTTC
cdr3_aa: CASSLTGRDQETQYF

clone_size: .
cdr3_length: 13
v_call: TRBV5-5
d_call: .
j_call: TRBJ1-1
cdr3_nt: TGTGCCAGCAGCTTGGCGGGGAACACTGAAGCTTTCTTT
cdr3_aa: CASSLAGNTEAFF

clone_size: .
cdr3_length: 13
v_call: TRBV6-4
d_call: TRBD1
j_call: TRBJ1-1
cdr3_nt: TGTGCCAGCAGTCTGCAGGGGGAAGGTGAAGCTTTCTTT
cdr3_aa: CASSLQGEGEAFF

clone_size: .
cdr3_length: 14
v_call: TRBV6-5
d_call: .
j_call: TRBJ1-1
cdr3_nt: TGTGCCAGCAGGAGACAGCCTATGAACACTGAAGCTTTCTTT
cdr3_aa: CASRRQPMNTEAFF

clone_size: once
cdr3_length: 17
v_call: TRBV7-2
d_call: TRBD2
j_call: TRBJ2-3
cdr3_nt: TGTGCCAGCAGCTTAGCTACTAGCGGGGGACGCCCAGATACGCAGTATTTT
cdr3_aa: CASSLATSGGRPDTQYF

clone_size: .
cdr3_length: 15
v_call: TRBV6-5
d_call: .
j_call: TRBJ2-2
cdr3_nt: TGTGCCAGCAGATGGACAGACGCGAACACCGGGGAGCTGTTTTTT
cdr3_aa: CASRWTDANTGELFF

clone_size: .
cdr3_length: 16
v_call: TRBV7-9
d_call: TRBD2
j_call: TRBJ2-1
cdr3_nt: TGTGCCAGCAGCTTTGAGACTAGCTCATCCTACAATGAGCAGTTCTTC
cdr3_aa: CASSFETSSSYNEQFF

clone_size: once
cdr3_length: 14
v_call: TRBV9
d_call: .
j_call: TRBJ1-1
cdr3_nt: TGTGCCAGCAGCGTAGAAGGGGCGGACACTGAAGCTTTCTTT
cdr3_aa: CASSVEGADTEAFF

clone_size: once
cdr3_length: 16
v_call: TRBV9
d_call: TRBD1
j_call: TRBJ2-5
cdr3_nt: TGTGCCAGCAGCGCTACCGGGACAGGGGGCAGGGAGACCCAGTACTTC
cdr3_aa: CASSATGTGGRETQYF

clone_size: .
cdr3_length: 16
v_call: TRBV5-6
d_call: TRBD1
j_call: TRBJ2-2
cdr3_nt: TGTGCCAGCACCTCACTCCGGGGACAGTTCACCGGGGAGCTGTTTTTT
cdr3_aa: CASTSLRGQFTGELFF

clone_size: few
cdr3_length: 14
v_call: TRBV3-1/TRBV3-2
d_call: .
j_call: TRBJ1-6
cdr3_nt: TGTGCCAGCAGCCAAGACAGGCTAAATTCACCCCTCCACTTT
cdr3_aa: CASSQDRLNSPLHF

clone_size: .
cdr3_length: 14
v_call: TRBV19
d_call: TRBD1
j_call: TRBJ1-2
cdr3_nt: TGTGCCAGTAGTATGCAGGGGGCCTCCTATGGCTACACCTTC
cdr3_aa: CASSMQGASYGYTF

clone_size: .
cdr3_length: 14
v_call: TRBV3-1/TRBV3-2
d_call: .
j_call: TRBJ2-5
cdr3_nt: TGTGCCAGCAGCCAAGACCCTACCCAAGAGACCCAGTACTTC
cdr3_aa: CASSQDPTQETQYF

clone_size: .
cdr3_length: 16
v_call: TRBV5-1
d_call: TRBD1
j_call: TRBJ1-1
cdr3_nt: TGCGCCAGCAGCTTGGAGGGAACCAACAGGGGGACTGAAGCTTTCTTT
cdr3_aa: CASSLEGTNRGTEAFF

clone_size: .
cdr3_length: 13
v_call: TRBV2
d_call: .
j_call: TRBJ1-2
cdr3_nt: TGTGCCAGCAGTGAAGGGGCAGGGTATGGCTACACCTTC
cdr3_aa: CASSEGAGYGYTF

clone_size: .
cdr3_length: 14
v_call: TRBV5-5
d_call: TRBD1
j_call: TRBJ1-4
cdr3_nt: TGTGCCAGCAGAACGGACAGGGTTAATGAAAAACTGTTTTTT
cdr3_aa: CASRTDRVNEKLFF

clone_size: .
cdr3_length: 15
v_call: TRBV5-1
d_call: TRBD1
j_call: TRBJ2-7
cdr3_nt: TGCGCCAGCAGCCCAAACTTGGGACAGACTTCCGAGCAGTACTTC
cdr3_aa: CASSPNLGQTSEQYF

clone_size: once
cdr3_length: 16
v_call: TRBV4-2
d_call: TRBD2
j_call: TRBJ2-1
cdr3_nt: TGTGCCAGCAGCCCAGTTGGGACTAGCGGACCCAATGAGCAGTTCTTC
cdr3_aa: CASSPVGTSGPNEQFF

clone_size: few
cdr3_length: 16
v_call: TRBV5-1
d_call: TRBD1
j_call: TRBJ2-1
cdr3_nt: TGCGCCAGCAGCTTGATGTGGACAGGAATAGACAATGAGCAGTTCTTC
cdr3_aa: CASSLMWTGIDNEQFF

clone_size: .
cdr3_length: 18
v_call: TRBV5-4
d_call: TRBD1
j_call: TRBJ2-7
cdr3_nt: TGTGCCAGCAGCTGGGGGACAGGAGTAGCGGCGAGCTCCTACGAGCAGTACTTC
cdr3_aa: CASSWGTGVAASSYEQYF

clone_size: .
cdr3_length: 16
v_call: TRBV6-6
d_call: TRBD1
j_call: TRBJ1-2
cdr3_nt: TGTGCCAGCCGGGACAGGGGGCCCGTAGCTAACTATGGCTACACCTTC
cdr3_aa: CASRDRGPVANYGYTF

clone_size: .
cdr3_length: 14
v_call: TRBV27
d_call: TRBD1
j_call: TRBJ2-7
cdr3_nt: TGTGCCAGCACCCCCGGGACAGGGGGACGCGAGCAGTACTTC
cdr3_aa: CASTPGTGGREQYF

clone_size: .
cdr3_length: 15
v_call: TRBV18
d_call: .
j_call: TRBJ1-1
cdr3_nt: TGTGCCAGCTCACCACTAGGCAGGGGGAACACTGAAGCTTTCTTT
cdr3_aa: CASSPLGRGNTEAFF

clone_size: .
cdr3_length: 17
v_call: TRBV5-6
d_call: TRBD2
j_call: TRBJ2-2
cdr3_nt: TGTGCCAGCAGCTCCATGACTAGCGGGGGGGCCTCCGGGGAGCTGTTTTTT
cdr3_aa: CASSSMTSGGASGELFF

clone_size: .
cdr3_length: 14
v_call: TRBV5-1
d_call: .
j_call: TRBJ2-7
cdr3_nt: TGCGCCAGCAGCTTGTGGGGGGGCACCTACGAGCAGTACTTC
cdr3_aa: CASSLWGGTYEQYF